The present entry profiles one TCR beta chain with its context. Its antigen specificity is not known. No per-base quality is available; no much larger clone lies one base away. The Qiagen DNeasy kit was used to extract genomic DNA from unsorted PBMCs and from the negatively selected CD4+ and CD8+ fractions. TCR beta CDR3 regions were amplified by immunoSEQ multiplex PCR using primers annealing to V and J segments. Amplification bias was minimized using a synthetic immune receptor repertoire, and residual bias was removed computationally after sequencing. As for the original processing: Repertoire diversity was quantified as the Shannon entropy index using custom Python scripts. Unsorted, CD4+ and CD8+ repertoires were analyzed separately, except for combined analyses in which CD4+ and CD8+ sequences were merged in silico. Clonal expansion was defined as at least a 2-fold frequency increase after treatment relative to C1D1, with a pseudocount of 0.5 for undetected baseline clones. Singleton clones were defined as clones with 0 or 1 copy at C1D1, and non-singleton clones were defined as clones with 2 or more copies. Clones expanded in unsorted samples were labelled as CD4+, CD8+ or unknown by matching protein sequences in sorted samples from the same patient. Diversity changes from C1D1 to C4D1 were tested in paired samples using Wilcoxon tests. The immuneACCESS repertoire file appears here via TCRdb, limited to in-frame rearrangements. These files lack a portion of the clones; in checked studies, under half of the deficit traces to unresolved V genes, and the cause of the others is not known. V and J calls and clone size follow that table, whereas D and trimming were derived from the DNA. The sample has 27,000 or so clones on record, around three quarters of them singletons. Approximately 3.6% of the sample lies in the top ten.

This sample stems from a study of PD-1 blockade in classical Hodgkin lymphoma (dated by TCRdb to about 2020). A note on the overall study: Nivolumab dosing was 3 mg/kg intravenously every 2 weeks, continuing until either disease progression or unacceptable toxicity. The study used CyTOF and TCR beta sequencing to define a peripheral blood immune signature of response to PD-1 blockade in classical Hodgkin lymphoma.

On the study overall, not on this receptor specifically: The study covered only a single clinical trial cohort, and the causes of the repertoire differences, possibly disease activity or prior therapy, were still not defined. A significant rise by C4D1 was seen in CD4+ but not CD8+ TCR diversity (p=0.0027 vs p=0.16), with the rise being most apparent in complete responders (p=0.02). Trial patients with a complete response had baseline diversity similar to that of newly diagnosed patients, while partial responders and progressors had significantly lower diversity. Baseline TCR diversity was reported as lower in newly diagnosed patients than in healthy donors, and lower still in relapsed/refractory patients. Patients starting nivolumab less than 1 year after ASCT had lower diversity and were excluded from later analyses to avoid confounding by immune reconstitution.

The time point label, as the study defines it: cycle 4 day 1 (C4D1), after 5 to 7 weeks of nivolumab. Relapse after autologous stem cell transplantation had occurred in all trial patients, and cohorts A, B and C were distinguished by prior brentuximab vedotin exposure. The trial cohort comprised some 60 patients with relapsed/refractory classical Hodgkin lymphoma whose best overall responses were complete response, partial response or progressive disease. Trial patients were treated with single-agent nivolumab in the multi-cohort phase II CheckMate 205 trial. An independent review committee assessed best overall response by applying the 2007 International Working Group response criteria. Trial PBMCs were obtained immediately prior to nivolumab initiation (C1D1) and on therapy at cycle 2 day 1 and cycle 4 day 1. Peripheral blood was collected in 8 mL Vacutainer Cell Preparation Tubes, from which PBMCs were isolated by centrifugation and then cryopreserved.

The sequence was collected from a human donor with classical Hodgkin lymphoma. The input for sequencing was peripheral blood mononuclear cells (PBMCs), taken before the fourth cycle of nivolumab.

The CDR3 sequence is CASSFPGTVDNEQFF. The sequenced DNA: TGTGCCAGCAGCTTTCCCGGGACGGTAGACAATGAGCAGTTCTTC. The sequence links TRBV7-2 to TRBJ2-1; the D assignment is uncertain and may be TRBD1 or TRBD2, with 5 bases supporting each. The germline V gene gives CDR1 as SGHTA and CDR2 as FQGNSA. A distance of 14 bases separates the germline ends of V and J, which lose 3 bases and 5 bases respectively. From cysteine to phenylalanine, the CDR3 is 15 amino acids long. Just the 45-base CDR3 DNA is kept, in frame starting at base 1.